One sample yielded the 30 T cell receptor beta chains listed below, sequenced in a study of CD8 T cells in Susac syndrome. Roughly 0.45 to 1 ug RNA was reverse transcribed with random hexamers. MiXCR, run by TCRdb on the immunoSEQ multiplex PCR reads, gives a single entry per CDR3 protein. The table includes roughly 330,000 distinct CDR3 sequences, about 90% detected once. The sample was CD4+ T cells from PBMCs. The receptors come from a human donor with multiple sclerosis.

The V and J genes are TRBV20-1 and TRBJ2-3; D not certain. This CDR3 is built from 12 residues. The ends were cut back, 6 bases at V and 0 bases at J, with 7 bases in the middle. Germline V CDR1 and CDR2: DFQATT, SNEGSKA (reference sequence). In DNA form, the CDR3 reads TGCAGTGCGGTACCCAGCACAGATACGCAGTATTTT. Amino acids: CSAVPSTDTQYF.

V and J are TRBV11-2 and TRBJ2-5, with D possibly TRBD1 on 5 matching bases. The CDR3 consists of 15 residues. Trimming cost V 5 bases and J 2 bases, with 15 bases left between them. The germline V gene encodes CDR1 SGHAT and CDR2 FQNNGV. CDR3 nucleotides: TGTGCCAGCAGCACTCGAGGACACACTCAAGAGACCCAGTACTTC. It yields the protein CASSTRGHTQETQYF.

The V call is TRBV6-4, the J call TRBJ2-2, with D hard to call. CDR3 length: 15 residues. Germline-derived CDR1 and CDR2 are MRHNA and SNTAGT. Trimming took 6 bases from V and 0 from J, leaving 11 bases between them. In nucleotides, the CDR3 is TGTGCCAGCAGCATGACTGCAACGAACACCGGGGAGCTGTTTTTT. Translating it yields CASSMTATNTGELFF.

This clonotype was recorded once. The rearrangement links TRBV19 to TRBJ1-3; no firm D call. This CDR3 comprises 12 residues. CDR1 and CDR2 (germline): LNHDA, SQIVND (reference sequence). V gave up 5 bases and J gave up 5 bases, with 7 bases separating them. CDR3 coding DNA: TGTGCCAGTAGTCCCGGGCGAAACACCATATATTTT. It is translated as CASSPGRNTIYF.

V usage is TRBV20-1 and J usage is TRBJ2-3; 9 nucleotides line up with TRBD2. This CDR3 is 17 amino acids long. Trimming removed 6 bases from V and 0 bases from J; junction bases left unmatched: 13. Germline CDR1 DFQATT, CDR2 SNEGSKA (reference sequence). The CDR3 nucleotides are TGCAGTGCGGCTGCGGGGGGGCGCCTTCCTAGCACAGATACGCAGTATTTT. Its protein is CSAAAGGRLPSTDTQYF.

The chain employs TRBV6-4 and TRBJ1-1, with unresolved D. The CDR3 consists of 13 residues. The V gene lost 7 bases and the J gene lost 1 base, with 10 bases spanning the gap. The V gene's germline CDR1 is MRHNA and CDR2 SNTAGT. For the CDR3, the DNA is TGTGCCAGCAAGAGGAACAGGAACACTGAAGCTTTCTTT. Its protein is CASKRNRNTEAFF.

This chain connects TRBV18 to TRBJ2-7; D may match TRBD1 or TRBD2 (5 bases each). Germline V gene data show CDR1 as KGHSH and CDR2 as LQKENI. The CDR3 sequence is 14 residues long. V gave up 3 bases and J gave up 5 bases, with 14 bases separating them. The CDR3 sequence: CASSPPGRAHEQYF. For the CDR3, the DNA is TGTGCCAGCTCACCCCCGGGACGTGCTCACGAGCAGTACTTC.

A single count supports this clonotype. The chain links TRBV5-6 to TRBJ1-5; D perhaps matches TRBD1 (6 bases). From germline, CDR1 is SGHDT and CDR2 YYEEEE. Trimming removed 0 bases at V and 9 bases at J, with 10 bases between. There are 13 residues in the CDR3. DNA of the CDR3: TGTGCCAGCAGCTTGGGCAGGGGATCGCCCCAGCATTTT. This encodes CASSLGRGSPQHF.

V and J are TRBV3-1 and TRBJ2-1; a weak D match, TRBD1 (5 bases). Per the germline V gene, CDR1 is LGHDT and CDR2 is YNNKEL (reference sequence). Trimming removed 7 bases at V and 1 base at J, with 11 bases between. This CDR3 contains 14 residues. CDR3 sequence: CASNRGRSYNEQFF. CDR3 sequence (DNA): TGTGCCAGCAATAGGGGAAGGTCCTACAATGAGCAGTTCTTC.

The genes are TRBV3-1 and TRBJ2-6; a weak D match, TRBD2 (6 bases). The CDR3 is made up of 17 amino acids. Germline-derived CDR1 and CDR2 are LGHDT and YNNKEL (reference sequence). Trimming cost V 5 bases and J 0 bases, with 14 bases left between them. The chain's CDR3 is CASSSRDGASGANVLTF. CDR3 DNA sequence: TGTGCCAGCAGCTCGCGGGACGGTGCCTCTGGGGCCAACGTCCTGACTTTC.

This chain uses TRBV18 with TRBJ1-4; D remains ambiguous. V was pared by 2 bases and J by 0 bases, with 10 bases between. The length of the CDR3 is 16 residues. Germline loops: CDR1 KGHSH, CDR2 LQKENI. The CDR3 loop reads CASSPGWRATNEKLFF. The CDR3 coding sequence is TGTGCCAGCTCACCAGGGTGGAGGGCAACTAATGAAAAACTGTTTTTT.

The chain carries TRBV7-2 and TRBJ2-1; D might be TRBD1 or TRBD2, each matching 5 bases. Trimming cost V 0 bases and J 2 bases, with 8 bases left between them. The CDR3 loop spans 15 amino acids. Germline V gene lookup returns CDR1 SGHTA and CDR2 FQGNSA. The CDR3 spells CASSLAGTPYNEQFF. CDR3 bases: TGTGCCAGCAGCTTAGCAGGGACCCCCTACAATGAGCAGTTCTTC.

V and J are TRBV11-2 and TRBJ2-7, with D hard to call. V was clipped by 1 base and J by 3 bases, with 16 bases between them. Germline values: CDR1 SGHAT, CDR2 FQNNGV. The CDR3 is made up of 16 amino acids. Here the CDR3 DNA reads TGTGCCAGCAGCTTAGGGCCAGTCACGGCAGTCTACGAGCAGTACTTC. Its translation: CASSLGPVTAVYEQYF.

The chain carries TRBV20-1 and TRBJ2-2; 7 bases agree with TRBD2. Germline assignment: CDR1 DFQATT and CDR2 SNEGSKA (reference sequence). The CDR3 spans 13 residues. V was clipped by 6 bases and J by 5 bases; unmatched bases: 6. The CDR3 protein is CSAPTSATGELFF. Here the CDR3 DNA reads TGCAGTGCACCTACTAGCGCGACCGGGGAGCTGTTTTTT.

This clonotype appeared a single time. V usage is TRBV7-9 and J usage is TRBJ2-7; no reliable D call. Trimming shortened V by 1 base and J by 2 bases, and 9 bases separated the two germline ends. The CDR3 runs to 14 residues. CDR1 and CDR2 from the germline V gene are SEHNR and FQNEAQ (reference sequence). The CDR3 DNA sequence: TGTGCCAGCAGCTTAGGACGGCCCCCCTACGAGCAGTACTTC. Its protein is CASSLGRPPYEQYF.

The rearrangement links TRBV10-3 to TRBJ2-1; TRBD1 is a possible D gene (6 bases). Germline values: CDR1 ENHRY, CDR2 SYGVKD. Trimming pared 11 bases from V and 5 bases from J, leaving 13 bases between. The CDR3 runs to 12 residues. CDR3 sequence reads: CASRGSNNEQFF. The CDR3 bases are TGTGCCTCCAGGGGCAGCAACAATGAGCAGTTCTTC.

The genes are TRBV7-9 and TRBJ2-1, with TRBD2 matching 7 bases. The V segment lost 5 bases and the J segment 4 bases; nucleotides outside the gene matches: 8. The CDR3 is made up of 15 amino acids. Germline CDR1 and CDR2: SEHNR and FQNEAQ (reference sequence). CDR3 nucleotides: TGTGCCAGCAGCGCTGCTCTAGCGGCTTACAATGAGCAGTTCTTC. Its translation is CASSAALAAYNEQFF.

The chain has TRBV11-2 and TRBJ2-5; D is uncertain. CDR3 length equals 15 residues. The V gene lost 5 bases and the J gene lost 4 bases, with 17 bases spanning the gap. Per the germline V gene, CDR1 is SGHAT and CDR2 is FQNNGV. Written as DNA, the CDR3 is TGTGCCAGCAGCCTAAGGGCCCCGTTGGGAGAGACCCAGTACTTC. It codes for CASSLRAPLGETQYF.

The chain couples TRBV2 to TRBJ2-1, with 7 bases that match TRBD2. The germline gives CDR1 SNHLY, CDR2 FYNNEI. This CDR3 spans 16 amino acids. V was pared by 3 bases and J by 0 bases, with 5 bases of the junction left unmatched. CDR3 bases: TGTGCCAGCAGTGAGGGGCGGGGGAACTCCTACAATGAGCAGTTCTTC. Translation gives CASSEGRGNSYNEQFF.

The count of this clonotype is one. The V and J genes are TRBV5-6 and TRBJ2-5, with D hard to call. Trimming took off 0 bases at V and 5 bases at J, with 14 bases between the two ends. Looked up from germline, CDR1 is SGHDT and CDR2 is YYEEEE. The CDR3 totals 15 residues. The CDR3 DNA sequence: TGTGCCAGCAGCTTGGCGACTTGGTTCGGTGAGACCCAGTACTTC. Translation gives CASSLATWFGETQYF.

This clonotype has only one observation. The chain couples TRBV14 to TRBJ2-7, with D tentatively TRBD1 or TRBD2 (6 bases each). The V end lost 2 bases, the J end lost 5 bases, and 16 bases lay between the germline ends. Per germline, CDR1 SGHDN and CDR2 FVKESK. This CDR3 comprises 15 residues. CDR3 in amino acids: CASSQRGGRLNEQYF. The CDR3 DNA follows: TGTGCCAGCAGCCAACGAGGGGGGCGATTGAACGAGCAGTACTTC. The full variable domain, completed using reference TRBV14 and TRBJ2-7, is EAGVTQFPSHSVIEKGQTVTLRCDPISGHDNLYWYRRVMGKEIKFLLHFVKESKQDESGMPNNRFLAERTGGTYSTLKVQPAELEDSGVYFCASSQRGGRLNEQYFGPGTRLTVT.

This clonotype was counted once. The chain is built from TRBV20-1 and TRBJ1-2; D remains ambiguous. There are 16 residues in the CDR3. Germline V gene lookup returns CDR1 DFQATT and CDR2 SNEGSKA (reference sequence). The V and J ends lost 0 bases and 0 bases respectively, with 14 bases between them. The CDR3 sequence: CSARDPRTRANYGYTF. For the CDR3, the DNA is TGCAGTGCTAGAGACCCCCGGACTCGGGCTAACTATGGCTACACCTTC.

The rearrangement links TRBV30 to TRBJ2-2; 10 nucleotides line up with TRBD2. J lost 6 bases, V lost 3 bases, and 4 bases had no gene match. The germline gives CDR1 GTSNPN, CDR2 SVGIG (reference sequence). The CDR3 is 14 amino acids. Written as DNA, the CDR3 is TGTGCCTGGAGCCTAGCGGGAGCTGCCGGGGAGCTGTTTTTT. Translated: CAWSLAGAAGELFF.

The chain carries TRBV5-1 and TRBJ1-1; 7 nucleotides match TRBD1. This CDR3 spans 14 amino acids. Germline loops: CDR1 SGHRS, CDR2 YFSETQ. V lost 0 bases, J lost 3 bases, and 2 bases stayed unmatched. CDR3 residues: CASSLEGADTEAFF. The CDR3 DNA sequence: TGCGCCAGCAGCTTGGAGGGGGCAGACACTGAAGCTTTCTTT. The full variable domain, in which reference TRBV5-1 and TRBJ1-1 provide the parts outside the CDR3, is KAGVTQTPRYLIKTRGQQVTLSCSPISGHRSVSWYQQTPGQGLQFLFEYFSETQRNKGNFPGRFSGRQFSNSRSEMNVSTLELGDSALYLCASSLEGADTEAFFGQGTRLTVV.

The chain carries TRBV11-1 and TRBJ2-2; D might be TRBD1 (6 bases). The CDR3 is made up of 17 amino acids. Trimming left V 1 base short and J 5 bases short, with 17 bases between. Germline V gene lookup returns CDR1 SGHAT and CDR2 FQDESV (reference sequence). The CDR3 here is CASSLGQLRDKTGELFF. The CDR3 nucleotides read TGTGCCAGCAGCTTAGGCCAGCTCCGGGACAAGACCGGGGAGCTGTTTTTT.

The V call is TRBV6-6, the J call TRBJ1-5, with 10 bases aligning to TRBD1. This CDR3 contains 15 residues. V was clipped by 4 bases and J by 3 bases; unmatched bases: 3. Germline values: CDR1 MNHNY, CDR2 SVGAGI (reference sequence). The CDR3 DNA sequence: TGTGCCAGCAGTTCGGGACAGGGGAACAATCAGCCCCAGCATTTT. Encoded protein: CASSSGQGNNQPQHF.

This chain links TRBV24-1 with TRBJ1-2; no clear D gene. V was clipped by 3 bases and J by 3 bases, with 7 bases between them. The germline V gene has CDR1 KGHDR and CDR2 SFDVKD. The CDR3 has 13 residues. The CDR3 here is CATSDRRDYGYTF. The CDR3 DNA is TGTGCCACCAGTGATCGGAGAGACTATGGCTACACCTTC.

The chain joins TRBV29-1 to TRBJ1-1; D call uncertain. This CDR3 is 12 amino acids long. Trimming cost V 6 bases and J 6 bases, with 14 bases left between them. Germline CDR1 SQVTM, CDR2 ANQGSEA. The CDR3 region is CSVKETGAEAFF. The CDR3 nucleotides read TGCAGCGTGAAAGAAACCGGGGCTGAAGCTTTCTTT. Filled out from reference TRBV29-1 and TRBJ1-1, the complete variable domain reads SAVISQKPSRDICQRGTSLTIQCQVDSQVTMMFWYRQQPGQSLTLIATANQGSEATYESGFVIDKFPISRPNLTFSTLTVSNMSPEDSSIYLCSVKETGAEAFFGQGTRLTVV.

The chain joins TRBV7-2 to TRBJ1-2; D not certain. Germline V lookup: CDR1 SGHTA, CDR2 FQGNSA. V gave up 5 bases and J gave up 1 base, with 14 bases separating them. This CDR3 region has 15 residues. CDR3 region: CASSEAGGRNYGYTF. CDR3 DNA sequence: TGTGCCAGCAGCGAGGCGGGCGGCCGTAACTATGGCTACACCTTC.

The rearrangement uses TRBV12-3 or TRBV12-4 and TRBJ2-6; the match to TRBD1 covers 9 bases. This CDR3 has 18 residues. V was pared by 8 bases and J by 0 bases, with 11 bases of the junction left unmatched. CDR3 sequence (DNA): TGTGCCAGCTATTGGGGGGACAGGGTATACTCTGGGGCCAACGTCCTGACTTTC. Amino acid sequence: CASYWGDRVYSGANVLTF.